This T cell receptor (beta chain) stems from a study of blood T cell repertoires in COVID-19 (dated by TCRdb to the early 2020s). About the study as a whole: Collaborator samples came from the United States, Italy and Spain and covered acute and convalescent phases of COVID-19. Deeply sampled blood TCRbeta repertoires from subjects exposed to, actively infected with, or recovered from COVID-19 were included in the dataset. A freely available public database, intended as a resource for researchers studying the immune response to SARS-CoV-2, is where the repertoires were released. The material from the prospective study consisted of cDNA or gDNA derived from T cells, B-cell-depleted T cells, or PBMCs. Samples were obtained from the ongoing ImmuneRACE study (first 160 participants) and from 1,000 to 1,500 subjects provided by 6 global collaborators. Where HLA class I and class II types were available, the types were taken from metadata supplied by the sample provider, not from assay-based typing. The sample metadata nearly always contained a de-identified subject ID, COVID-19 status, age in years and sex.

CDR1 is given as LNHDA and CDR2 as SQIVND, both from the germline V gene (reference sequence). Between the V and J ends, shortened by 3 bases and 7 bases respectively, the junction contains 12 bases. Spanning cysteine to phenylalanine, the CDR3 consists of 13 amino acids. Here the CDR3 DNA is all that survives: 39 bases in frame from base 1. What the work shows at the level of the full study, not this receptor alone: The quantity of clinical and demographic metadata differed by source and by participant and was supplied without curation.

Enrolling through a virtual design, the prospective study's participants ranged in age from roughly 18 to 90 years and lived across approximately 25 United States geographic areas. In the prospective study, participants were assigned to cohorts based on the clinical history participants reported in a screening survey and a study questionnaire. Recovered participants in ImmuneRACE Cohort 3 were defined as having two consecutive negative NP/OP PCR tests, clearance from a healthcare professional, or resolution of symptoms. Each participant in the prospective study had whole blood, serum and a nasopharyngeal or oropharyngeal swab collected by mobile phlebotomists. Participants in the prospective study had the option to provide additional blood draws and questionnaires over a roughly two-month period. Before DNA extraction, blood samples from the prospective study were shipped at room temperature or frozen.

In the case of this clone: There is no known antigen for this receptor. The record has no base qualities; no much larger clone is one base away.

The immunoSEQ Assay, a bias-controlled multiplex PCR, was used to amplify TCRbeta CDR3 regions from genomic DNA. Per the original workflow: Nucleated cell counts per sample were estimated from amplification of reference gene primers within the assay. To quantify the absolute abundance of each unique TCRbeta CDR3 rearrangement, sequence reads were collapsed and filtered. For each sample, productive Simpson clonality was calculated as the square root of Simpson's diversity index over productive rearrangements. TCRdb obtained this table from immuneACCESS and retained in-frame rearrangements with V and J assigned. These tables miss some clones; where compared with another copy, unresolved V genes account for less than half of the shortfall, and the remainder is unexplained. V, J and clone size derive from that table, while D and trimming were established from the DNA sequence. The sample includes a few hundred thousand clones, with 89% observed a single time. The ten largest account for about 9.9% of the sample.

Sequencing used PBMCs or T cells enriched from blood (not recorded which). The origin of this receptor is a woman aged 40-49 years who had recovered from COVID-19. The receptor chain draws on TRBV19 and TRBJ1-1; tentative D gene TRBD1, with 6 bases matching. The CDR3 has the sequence CASSIRTDLEAFF. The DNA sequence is TGTGCCAGTAGTATCAGGACAGACCTTGAAGCTTTCTTT.